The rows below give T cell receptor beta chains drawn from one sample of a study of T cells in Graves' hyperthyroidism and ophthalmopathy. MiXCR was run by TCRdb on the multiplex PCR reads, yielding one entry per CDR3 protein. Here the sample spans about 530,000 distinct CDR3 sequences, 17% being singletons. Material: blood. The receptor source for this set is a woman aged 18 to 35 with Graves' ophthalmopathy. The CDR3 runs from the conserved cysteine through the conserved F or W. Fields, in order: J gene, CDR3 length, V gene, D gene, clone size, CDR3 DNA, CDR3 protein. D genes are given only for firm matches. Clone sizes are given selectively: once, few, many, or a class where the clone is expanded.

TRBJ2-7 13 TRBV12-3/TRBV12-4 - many TGTGCCAGCAGTTCCGACAGGACCTACGAGCAGTACTTC CASSSDRTYEQYF
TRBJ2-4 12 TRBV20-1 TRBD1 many TGCAGTGCAAGGACAGGGAGAAACATTCAGTACTTC CSARTGRNIQYF
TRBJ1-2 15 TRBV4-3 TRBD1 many TGCGCCAGCAGCCAAGAGCAACAGGGGCTTTATGGCTACACCTTC CASSQEQQGLYGYTF
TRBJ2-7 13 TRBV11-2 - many TGTGCCAGCAGCATGGACTTTTCCTACGAGCAGTACTTC CASSMDFSYEQYF
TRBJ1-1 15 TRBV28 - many TGTGCCAGCAGTTTACATGCGACGGGGAACACTGAAGCTTTCTTT CASSLHATGNTEAFF
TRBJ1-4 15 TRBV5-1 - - TGCGCCAGCAGCTTGGACAGGGTCGTCGGTGAAAAACTGTTTTTT CASSLDRVVGEKLFF
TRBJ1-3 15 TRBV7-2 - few TGTGCCAGCAGCCCCGGCGCAGGGACTGGAAACACCATATATTTT CASSPGAGTGNTIYF
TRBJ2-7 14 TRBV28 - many TGTGCCAGCAGTCCCAACTACGTCAGTTACGAGCAGTACTTC CASSPNYVSYEQYF
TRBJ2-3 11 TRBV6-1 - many TGTGCCAGCAGTCATTCTAATACGCAGTATTTT CASSHSNTQYF
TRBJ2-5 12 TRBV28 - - TGTGCCAGCAGAGGAGGTGCGGGGACCCAGTACTTC CASRGGAGTQYF
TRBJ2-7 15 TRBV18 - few TGTGCCAGCTCACCTGGGACACCCTCTTCGTACGAGCAGTACTTC CASSPGTPSSYEQYF
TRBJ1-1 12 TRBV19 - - TGTGCCAGTAGTATAGAAGGGACACGGGCTTTCTTT CASSIEGTRAFF
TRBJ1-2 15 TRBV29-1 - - TGCAGCGTTGAAGTCGCGGACAGTACGAACTATGGCTACACCTTC CSVEVADSTNYGYTF
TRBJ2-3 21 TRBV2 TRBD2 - TGTGCCAGCAGTTTGGGCGGGGGGCGGACGGGGCAGCTAGCGGGGGGAGATACGCAGTATTTT CASSLGGGRTGQLAGGDTQYF
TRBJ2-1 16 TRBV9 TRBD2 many TGTGCCAGCAGCGTCCTTAGCGGGAATACCTACAATGAGCAGTTCTTC CASSVLSGNTYNEQFF
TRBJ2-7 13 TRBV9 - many TGTGCCAGCAGCGTTGACAGCTCCTACGAGCAGTACTTC CASSVDSSYEQYF
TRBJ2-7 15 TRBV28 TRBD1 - TGTGCCAGCAGTCGACCGGGACAGGGGACCTACGAGCAGTACTTC CASSRPGQGTYEQYF
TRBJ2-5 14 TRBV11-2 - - TGTGCCAGCAGCTTAGAGGGGATTGGAGGGACCCAGTACTTC CASSLEGIGGTQYF
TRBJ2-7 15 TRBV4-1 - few TGCGCCAGCAGCCAAGATACCAGGGGGGTGGAGGAGCAGTACTTC CASSQDTRGVEEQYF
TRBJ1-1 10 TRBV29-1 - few TGCAGCGTTGATCCTCCTGAGGCTTTCTTT CSVDPPEAFF
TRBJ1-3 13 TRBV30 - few TGTGCCTGGAGTGTTAGAACTGGAAACACCATATATTTT CAWSVRTGNTIYF
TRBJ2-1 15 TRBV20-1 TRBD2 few TGCAATGCTAGTCGCGCGGGAGTGTTCCGAAATGAGCAGTTCTTC CNASRAGVFRNEQFF
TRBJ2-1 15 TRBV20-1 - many TGCAGTGCCACGGGGTACCTGAGCTCCTACAATGAGCAGTTCTTC CSATGYLSSYNEQFF
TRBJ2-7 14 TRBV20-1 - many TGCAGTGCTAGAGTGGCTAGAGGGTGGTACGAGCAGTACTTC CSARVARGWYEQYF
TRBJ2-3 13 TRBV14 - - TGTGCCAGCAGCCAAGAAAGGAGGGATACGCAGTATTTT CASSQERRDTQYF
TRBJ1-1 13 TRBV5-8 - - TGTGCCAGCAGCTTGGAATGGGGAACTGAAGCTTTCTTT CASSLEWGTEAFF
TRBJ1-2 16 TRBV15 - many TGTGCCACCAGCAGAGATATGGCTATTACCCTCTATGGCTACACCTTC CATSRDMAITLYGYTF
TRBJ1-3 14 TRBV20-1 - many TGCAGTGCTAGAGATCAGGGGCCTGGAAACACCATATATTTT CSARDQGPGNTIYF
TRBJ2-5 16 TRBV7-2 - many TGTGCCAGCAGCTTAGGGCCGTCACCCTCCCAAGAGACCCAGTACTTC CASSLGPSPSQETQYF
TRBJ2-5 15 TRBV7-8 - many TGTGCCAGCAGCTTAGTAGCGAGCCGACCCAGGGCCCAGTACTTC CASSLVASRPRAQYF
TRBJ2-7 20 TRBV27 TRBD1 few TGTGCCAGCAGTCCATCCTCCGGGACAGGCTACAAGCGGAGCCTATACGAGCAGTACTTC CASSPSSGTGYKRSLYEQYF
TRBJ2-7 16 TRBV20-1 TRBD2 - TGCAGTGCTAGACCTACGACTAGCGTATACCCCTACGAGCAGTACTTC CSARPTTSVYPYEQYF
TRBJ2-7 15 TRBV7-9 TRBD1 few TGTGCCAGCAGCGGGGGGGGGGACAGGGTTTACGAGCAGTACTTC CASSGGGDRVYEQYF
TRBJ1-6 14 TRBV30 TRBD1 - TGTGCCCTGGAGCCGGGACAGGGAAATTCACCCCTCCACTTT CALEPGQGNSPLHF
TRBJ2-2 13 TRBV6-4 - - TGTGCCAGCAGTGCTAGCGACACCGGGGAGCTGTTTTTT CASSASDTGELFF
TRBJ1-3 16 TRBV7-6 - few TGTGCCAGCAGCGCAACGACGGGGAGCTCTGGAAACACCATATATTTT CASSATTGSSGNTIYF
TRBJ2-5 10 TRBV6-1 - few TGTGCCAGCATAGGGGAGACCCAGTACTTC CASIGETQYF
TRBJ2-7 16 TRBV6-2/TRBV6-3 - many TGTGCCAGCAGTTACTCGTTGGACAGTCCCTCCTACGAGCAGTACTTC CASSYSLDSPSYEQYF
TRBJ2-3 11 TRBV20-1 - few TGCAGTGCCCCTCGGGGGGATACGCAGTATTTT CSAPRGDTQYF
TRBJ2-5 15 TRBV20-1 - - TGCAGTGCTCCTCCCCGAGGGGGGTGGGAAGAGACCCAGTACTTC CSAPPRGGWEETQYF
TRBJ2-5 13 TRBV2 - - TGTGCCAGCAGGAAGGAGTACCAAGAGACCCAGTACTTC CASRKEYQETQYF
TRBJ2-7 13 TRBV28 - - TGTGCCAGCCTATTGGGGAATAACTACGAGCAGTACTTC CASLLGNNYEQYF
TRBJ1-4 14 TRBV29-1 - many TGCAGCGTTGGCGAACAGTTCAAGAATGAAAAACTGTTTTTT CSVGEQFKNEKLFF
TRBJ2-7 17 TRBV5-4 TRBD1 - TGTGCCAGCAGCCCATCGACCGGGACAGGGGTAATGAGGGAGCAGTACTTC CASSPSTGTGVMREQYF
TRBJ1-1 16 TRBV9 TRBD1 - TGTGCCAGCAGCGCACCCCAACAGGGGCGGTTCGCTGAAGCTTTCTTT CASSAPQQGRFAEAFF
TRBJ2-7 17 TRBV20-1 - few TGCAGTGCTAGAGATGAGGAAGGTGGACGCCTCCAGGGCGAGCAGTACTTC CSARDEEGGRLQGEQYF
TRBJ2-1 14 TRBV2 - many TGTGCCAGCAGCTACGCGTGGGACGGCAATGAGCAGTTCTTC CASSYAWDGNEQFF
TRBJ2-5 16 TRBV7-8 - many TGTGCCAGCAGCTTAGGTATCAGGGGTTCAGGAGAGACCCAGTACTTC CASSLGIRGSGETQYF
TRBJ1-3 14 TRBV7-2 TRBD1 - TGTGCCAGCAGCTTAGAGGGGGCGAGTTTTACCATATATTTT CASSLEGASFTIYF
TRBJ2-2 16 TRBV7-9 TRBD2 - TGTGCCAGCAGCTCTCCGACTAGCGAGGACACCGGGGAGCTGTTTTTT CASSSPTSEDTGELFF
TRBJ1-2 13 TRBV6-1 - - TGTGCCAGCAACGGCATAGGGTCGGAAGGCTACACCTTC CASNGIGSEGYTF
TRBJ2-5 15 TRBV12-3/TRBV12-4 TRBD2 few TGTGCCAGCTCTTTAGGGGAGGGTGTGCAAGAGACCCAGTACTTC CASSLGEGVQETQYF
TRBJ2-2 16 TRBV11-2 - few TGTGCCAGCAGCTCCGGACGGTGGCTGAACACCGGGGAGCTGTTTTTT CASSSGRWLNTGELFF
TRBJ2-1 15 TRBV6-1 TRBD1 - TGTGCCAGCAGTCTCGACAGGGGGCTTGGCAATGAGCAGTTCTTC CASSLDRGLGNEQFF
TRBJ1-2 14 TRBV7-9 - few TGTGCCAGCAGCCCCACAATGGCTAACTATGGCTACACCTTC CASSPTMANYGYTF
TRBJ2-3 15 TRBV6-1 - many TGTGCCAGCAGTGAATTCACAGGGGAGGCAGATACGCAGTATTTT CASSEFTGEADTQYF
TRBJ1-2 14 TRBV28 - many TGTGCCAGCAGTTTATTGGGGCGGGAATATGGCTACACCTTC CASSLLGREYGYTF
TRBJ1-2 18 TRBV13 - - TGCGCCAGCAGCCACCTCGCCGAGCCTACTAGTTCTAACTATGGCTACACCTTC CASSHLAEPTSSNYGYTF
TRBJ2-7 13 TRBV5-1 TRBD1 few TGCGCCAGCAGCTTTACAGGGGCCTACGAGCAGTACTTC CASSFTGAYEQYF
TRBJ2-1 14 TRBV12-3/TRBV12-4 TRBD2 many TGTGCCAGCAGCCCGTCGACTAGCGAGAATGAGCAGTTCTTC CASSPSTSENEQFF